The entry below describes one T cell receptor beta chain. The data belong to a study of blood T cell repertoires in COVID-19. At the level of the study: Specimens from acute and convalescent COVID-19 originated in the United States, Italy and Spain. In each case, the material was cDNA or gDNA derived from T cells, B-cell-depleted T cells, or PBMCs.

The CDR3 contains 14 residues. Trimming took 6 bases from V and 7 from J; bases not matched to a gene: 7. The germline V gene encodes CDR1 MNHEY and CDR2 SVGEGT. The authors' processing: Estimation of nucleated cell counts was performed using reference gene primer amplification. Sequencing used immunoSEQ multiplex PCR; TCRdb keeps in-frame clones, though not all of them. The V and J calls and the clone size are those of that table, but D and trimming were determined from the DNA. The sample has approximately 200,000 clones, roughly 84% seen once; the top ten hold less than 8%. The chain carries TRBV6-2 or TRBV6-3 and TRBJ1-4; 8 positions agree with TRBD1. Sequencing was carried out using peripheral blood. The receptor was isolated from a woman in her fifties or sixties with acute or convalescent COVID-19. CDR3 in amino acids: CASSLGTGVEKLFF. The CDR3 coding sequence is TGTGCCAGCAGCCTCGGGACAGGAGTTGAAAAACTGTTTTTT.